This is a list of T cell receptor beta chains from one sample in a study of monozygotic twins with inflammatory bowel disease. Using the 5' RACE reads, TCRdb records one entry per CDR3 protein without DNA. This sample's clone table lists tens of thousands of distinct CDR3 sequences. The sequencing sample was made of blood. These TCRs come from a human donor with ulcerative colitis or Crohn's disease, or a healthy co-twin of an affected twin (not recorded which). The CDR3 runs from the conserved cysteine through the conserved F or W. Clone size is not always given. Where it is, it says once, few, many or a class for expanded clones.

CASSRGTSGTYNEQFF - TRBJ2-1 TRBV6-1
CASSREGLADYNEQFF - TRBJ2-1 TRBV5-1
CASSTASTGKYNEQFF - TRBJ2-1 TRBV28
CASSLGPDYEQYF - TRBJ2-7 TRBV7-2
CASTGSRSYNEQFF - TRBJ2-1 TRBV5-1
CASSLSGGGTDTQYF - TRBJ2-3 TRBV13
CASGPGRNTGELFF - TRBJ2-2 TRBV5-1
CASSQDLPGQGYGYTF - TRBJ1-2 TRBV4-3
CASSSRAGQPQHF - TRBJ1-5 TRBV5-6
CASSLVQPRTDTQYF - TRBJ2-3 TRBV5-1
CASSFLSNTGELFF - TRBJ2-2 TRBV7-9
CASSYKGTTYEQYF - TRBJ2-7 TRBV6-5
CASSDRKGANTGELFF - TRBJ2-2 TRBV11-2
CSASPIKGGPGANVLTF - TRBJ2-6 TRBV20-1
CASSQGSWSEAFF - TRBJ1-1 TRBV6-2/TRBV6-3
CASKTSVSDTQYF - TRBJ2-3 TRBV10-2
CASSLVAGAYNEQFF - TRBJ2-1 TRBV11-2
CASSPTWAGDTQYF - TRBJ2-3 TRBV11-2
CSAKGGLAGYEQYF - TRBJ2-7 TRBV20-1
CSVWAGDSPLHF - TRBJ1-6 TRBV20-1
CSGRGGSDASPLHF - TRBJ1-6 TRBV20-1
CASSKGGGGSKTYEQYF - TRBJ2-7 TRBV5-5
CASSIGTGGKQPQHF - TRBJ1-5 TRBV19
CASSQGASDRAQETQYF - TRBJ2-5 TRBV4-1
CASSSPQEQAGGYTF - TRBJ1-2 TRBV5-4
CASSGPSDTQYF - TRBJ2-3 TRBV7-9
CASSLRASTDTQYF - TRBJ2-3 TRBV6-6
CASSTTGPSAQETQYF - TRBJ2-5 TRBV2
CAIRNPGGASSYEQYF medium-sized TRBJ2-7 TRBV10-3
CASSETWTNGNTIYF - TRBJ1-3 TRBV25-1
CASSPDRAGTPSSYEQYF - TRBJ2-7 TRBV18
CASSQDPTYEKLFF - TRBJ1-4 TRBV4-1
CSAQDITDTQYF - TRBJ2-3 TRBV20-1
CASSPDRNNEKLFF - TRBJ1-4 TRBV7-2
CSVVTGTVEQYF - TRBJ2-7 TRBV29-1
CASSLARDGSSGANVLTF - TRBJ2-6 TRBV11-1
CASSVGDTQYF - TRBJ2-3 TRBV5-6
CASSPTLNTEAFF - TRBJ1-1 TRBV5-1
CSATPYTGELFF - TRBJ2-2 TRBV20-1
CASSLTASRYGYTF medium-sized TRBJ1-2 TRBV12-3/TRBV12-4
CASSSHSTSTDTQYF - TRBJ2-3 TRBV7-8
CASSLDPLNTEAFF - TRBJ1-1 TRBV5-5